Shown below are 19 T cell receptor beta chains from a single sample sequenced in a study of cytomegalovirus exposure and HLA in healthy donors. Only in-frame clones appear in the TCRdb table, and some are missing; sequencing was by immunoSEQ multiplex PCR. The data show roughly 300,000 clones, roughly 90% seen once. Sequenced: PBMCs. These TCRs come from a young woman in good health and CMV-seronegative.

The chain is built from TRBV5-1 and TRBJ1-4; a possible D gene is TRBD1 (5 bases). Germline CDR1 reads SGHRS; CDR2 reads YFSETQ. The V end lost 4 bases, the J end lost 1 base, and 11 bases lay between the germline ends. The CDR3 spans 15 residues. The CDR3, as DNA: TGCGCCAGCAGCGCGGGGGACGGAACTAATGAAAAACTGTTTTTT. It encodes CASSAGDGTNEKLFF. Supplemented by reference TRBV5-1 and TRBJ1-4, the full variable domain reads KAGVTQTPRYLIKTRGQQVTLSCSPISGHRSVSWYQQTPGQGLQFLFEYFSETQRNKGNFPGRFSGRQFSNSRSEMNVSTLELGDSALYLCASSAGDGTNEKLFFGSGTQLSVL.

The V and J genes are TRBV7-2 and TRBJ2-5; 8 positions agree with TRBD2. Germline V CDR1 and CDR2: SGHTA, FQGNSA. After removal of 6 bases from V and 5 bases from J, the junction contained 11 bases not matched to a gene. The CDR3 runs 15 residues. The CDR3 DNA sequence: TGTGCCAGCAGTTGGAGGAGCGGGAGCCATGAGACCCAGTACTTC. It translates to CASSWRSGSHETQYF.

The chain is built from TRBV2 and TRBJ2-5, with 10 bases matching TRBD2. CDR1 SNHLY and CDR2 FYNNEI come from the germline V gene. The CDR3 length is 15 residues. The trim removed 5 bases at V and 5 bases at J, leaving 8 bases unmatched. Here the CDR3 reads CASSFTSGTKETQYF. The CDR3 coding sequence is TGTGCCAGCAGTTTTACTAGCGGGACTAAGGAGACCCAGTACTTC. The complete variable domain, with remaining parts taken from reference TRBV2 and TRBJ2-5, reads EPEVTQTPSHQVTQMGQEVILRCVPISNHLYFYWYRQILGQKVEFLVSFYNNEISEKSEIFDDQFSVERPDGSNFTLKIRSTKLEDSAMYFCASSFTSGTKETQYFGPGTRLLVL.

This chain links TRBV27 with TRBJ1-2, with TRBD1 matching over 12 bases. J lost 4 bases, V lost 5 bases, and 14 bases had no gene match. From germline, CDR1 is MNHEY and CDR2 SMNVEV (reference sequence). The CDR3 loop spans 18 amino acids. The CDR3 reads CASSPLASGTGGRYGYTF. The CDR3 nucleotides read TGTGCCAGCAGTCCACTCGCCTCCGGGACAGGGGGCCGCTATGGCTACACCTTC.

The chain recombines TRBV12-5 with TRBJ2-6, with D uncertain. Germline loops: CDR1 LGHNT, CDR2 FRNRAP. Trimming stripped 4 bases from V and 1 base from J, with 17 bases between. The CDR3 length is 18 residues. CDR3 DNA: TGTGCTAGTGGTTCCGGAGTGGTCCCTCAATCTGGGGCCAACGTCCTGACTTTC. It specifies CASGSGVVPQSGANVLTF.

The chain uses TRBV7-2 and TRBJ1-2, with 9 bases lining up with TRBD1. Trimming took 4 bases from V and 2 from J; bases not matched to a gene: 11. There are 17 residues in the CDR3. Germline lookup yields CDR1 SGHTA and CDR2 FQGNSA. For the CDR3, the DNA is TGTGCCAGCAGCTCTGGACAGGGGAGGGTACTCAACTATGGCTACACCTTC. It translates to CASSSGQGRVLNYGYTF.

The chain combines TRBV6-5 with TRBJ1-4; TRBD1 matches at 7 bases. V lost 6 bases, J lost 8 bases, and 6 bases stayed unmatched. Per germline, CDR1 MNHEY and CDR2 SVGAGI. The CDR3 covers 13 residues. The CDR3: CASRTGSHEKLFF. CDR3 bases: TGTGCCAGCAGGACAGGGAGTCACGAAAAACTGTTTTTT.

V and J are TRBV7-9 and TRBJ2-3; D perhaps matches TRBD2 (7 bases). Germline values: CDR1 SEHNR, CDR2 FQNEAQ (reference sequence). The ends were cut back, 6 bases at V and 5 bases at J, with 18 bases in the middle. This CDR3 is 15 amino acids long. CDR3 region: CASRGGVGPGDTQYF. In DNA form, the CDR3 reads TGTGCCAGCAGAGGGGGGGTAGGGCCCGGAGATACGCAGTATTTT.

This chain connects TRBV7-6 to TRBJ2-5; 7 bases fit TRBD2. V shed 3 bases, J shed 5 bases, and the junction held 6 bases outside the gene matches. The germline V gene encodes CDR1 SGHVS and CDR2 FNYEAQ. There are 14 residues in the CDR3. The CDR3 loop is CASSLGGFSETQYF. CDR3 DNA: TGTGCCAGCAGCTTGGGGGGGTTTTCGGAGACCCAGTACTTC. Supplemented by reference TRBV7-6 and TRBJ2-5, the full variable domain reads GAGVSQSPRYKVTKRGQDVALRCDPISGHVSLYWYRQALGQGPEFLTYFNYEAQQDKSGLPNDRFSAERPEGSISTLTIQRTEQRDSAMYRCASSLGGFSETQYFGPGTRLLVL.

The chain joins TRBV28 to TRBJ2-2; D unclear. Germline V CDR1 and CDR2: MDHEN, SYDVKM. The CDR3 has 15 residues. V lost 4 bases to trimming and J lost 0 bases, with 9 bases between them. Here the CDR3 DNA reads TGTGCCAGCAGTTCCCACACCGCGAACACCGGGGAGCTGTTTTTT. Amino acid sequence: CASSSHTANTGELFF.

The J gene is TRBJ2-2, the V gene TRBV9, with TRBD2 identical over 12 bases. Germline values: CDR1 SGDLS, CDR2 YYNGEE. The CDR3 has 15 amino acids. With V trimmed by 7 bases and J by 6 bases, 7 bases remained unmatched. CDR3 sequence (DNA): TGTGCCAGCGGTCTAGCGGGAGGGCCAGCCGGGGAGCTGTTTTTT. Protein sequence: CASGLAGGPAGELFF.

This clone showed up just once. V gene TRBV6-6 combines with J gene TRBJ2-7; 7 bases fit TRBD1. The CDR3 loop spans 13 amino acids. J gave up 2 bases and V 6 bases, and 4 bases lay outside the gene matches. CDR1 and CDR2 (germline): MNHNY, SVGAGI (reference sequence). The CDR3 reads CASSSQGTYEQYF. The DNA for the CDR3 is TGTGCCAGCAGCTCACAGGGGACCTACGAGCAGTACTTC.

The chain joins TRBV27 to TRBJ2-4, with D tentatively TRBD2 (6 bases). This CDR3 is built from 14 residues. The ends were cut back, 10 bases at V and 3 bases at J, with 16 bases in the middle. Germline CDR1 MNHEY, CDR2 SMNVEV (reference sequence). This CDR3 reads CATLSGRDKNIQYF. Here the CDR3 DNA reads TGTGCCACCCTTAGCGGAAGGGACAAAAACATTCAGTACTTC.

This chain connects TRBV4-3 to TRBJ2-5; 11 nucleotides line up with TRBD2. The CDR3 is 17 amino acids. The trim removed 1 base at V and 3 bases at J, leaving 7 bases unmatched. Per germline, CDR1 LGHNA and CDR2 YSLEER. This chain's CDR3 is CASSQGNLAGGKETQYF. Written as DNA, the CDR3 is TGCGCCAGCAGCCAAGGGAACCTAGCGGGAGGAAAAGAGACCCAGTACTTC.

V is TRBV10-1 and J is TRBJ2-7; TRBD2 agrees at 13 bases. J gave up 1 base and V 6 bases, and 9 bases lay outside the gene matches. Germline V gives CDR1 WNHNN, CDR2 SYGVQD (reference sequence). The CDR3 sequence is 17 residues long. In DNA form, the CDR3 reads TGCGCCAGCAGCGGTACGGGACTAGCGGGGACTTCCTACGAGCAGTACTTC. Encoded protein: CASSGTGLAGTSYEQYF.

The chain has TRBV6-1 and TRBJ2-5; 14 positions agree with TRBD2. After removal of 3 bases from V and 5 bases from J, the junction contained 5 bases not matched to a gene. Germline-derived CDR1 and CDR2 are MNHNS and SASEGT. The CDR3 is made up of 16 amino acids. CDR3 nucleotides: TGTGCCAGCAGTGAGGGACTAGCGGGAGCGGGTGAGACCCAGTACTTC. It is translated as CASSEGLAGAGETQYF.

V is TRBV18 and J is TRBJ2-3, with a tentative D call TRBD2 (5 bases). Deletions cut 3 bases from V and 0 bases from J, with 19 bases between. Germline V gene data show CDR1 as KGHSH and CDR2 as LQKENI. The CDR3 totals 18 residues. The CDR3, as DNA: TGTGCCAGCTCACCCACCCCGGTTATGATAGCGAGCACAGATACGCAGTATTTT. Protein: CASSPTPVMIASTDTQYF.

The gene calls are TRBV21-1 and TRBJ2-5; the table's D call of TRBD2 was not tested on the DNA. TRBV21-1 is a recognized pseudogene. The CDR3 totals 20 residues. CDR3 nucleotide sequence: TGTGCCAGCAGCAAAGGAGGGTCTAGCGGGAGGTCTGTGGGGGGAGAGACCCAGTACTTC. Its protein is CASSKGGSSGRSVGGETQYF.

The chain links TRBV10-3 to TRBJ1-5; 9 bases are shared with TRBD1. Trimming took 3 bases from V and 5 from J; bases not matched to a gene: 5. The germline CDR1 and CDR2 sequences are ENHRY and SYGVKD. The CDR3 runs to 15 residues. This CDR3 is CAISDDRGYDQPQHF. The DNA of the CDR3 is TGTGCCATCAGTGATGACAGGGGGTACGATCAGCCCCAGCATTTT.